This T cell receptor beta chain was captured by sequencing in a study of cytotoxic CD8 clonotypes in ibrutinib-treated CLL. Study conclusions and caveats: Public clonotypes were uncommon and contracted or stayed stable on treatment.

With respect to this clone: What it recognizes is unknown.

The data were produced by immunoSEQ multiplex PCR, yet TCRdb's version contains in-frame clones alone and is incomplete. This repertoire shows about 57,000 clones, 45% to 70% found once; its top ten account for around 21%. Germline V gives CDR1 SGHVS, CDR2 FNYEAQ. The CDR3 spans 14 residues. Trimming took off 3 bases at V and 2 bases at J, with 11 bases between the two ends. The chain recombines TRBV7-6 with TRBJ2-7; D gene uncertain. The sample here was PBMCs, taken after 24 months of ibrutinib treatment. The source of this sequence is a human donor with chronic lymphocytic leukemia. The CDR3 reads CASSLDAGTYEQYV. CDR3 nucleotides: TGTGCCAGCAGCTTGGATGCAGGAACCTACGAGCAGTACGTC.